A single sample gave rise to the 4 T cell receptor beta chains below, sequenced in a study of PD-1 blockade in classical Hodgkin lymphoma. All trial patients relapsed after autologous stem cell transplantation. Repertoires were generated with immunoSEQ multiplex PCR, while TCRdb's copy carries only in-frame clones and drops some. There are 55,000 to 80,000 clones in the sample; approximately 89% occur only once, and around 12% lies in the top ten. The specimen was peripheral blood mononuclear cells (PBMCs), collected at baseline. These receptors were obtained from a human donor with classical Hodgkin lymphoma.

This clone was observed a handful of times. The gene calls are TRBV10-1 and TRBJ2-1; 8 bases line up with TRBD2. The CDR3 is made up of 14 amino acids. V was pared by 4 bases and J by 8 bases, with 7 bases of the junction left unmatched. In germline, CDR1 is WNHNN, CDR2 SYGVQD (reference sequence). CDR3 amino acids: CASSGGLRGDEQFF. The DNA of the CDR3 is TGCGCCAGCAGTGGTGGACTGCGGGGGGATGAGCAGTTCTTC.

CDR3 loop: CAITGGRLNTEAFF. CDR3 nucleotide sequence: TGTGCCATCACAGGGGGGAGGTTAAACACTGAAGCTTTCTTT. This chain uses TRBV10-3 with TRBJ1-1; 7 bases fit TRBD1. This CDR3 spans 14 amino acids. The J segment lost 2 bases and the V segment lost 7 bases, leaving 7 bases of the junction unmatched. From germline, CDR1 is ENHRY and CDR2 SYGVKD.

This chain links TRBV28 with TRBJ1-3; D gene unclear. The CDR3 has 16 residues. In germline, CDR1 is MDHEN, CDR2 SYDVKM. Trimming took 6 bases from V and 0 from J, leaving 15 bases between them. The chain's CDR3 is CASRTFRASSGNTIYF. The DNA of the CDR3 is TGTGCCAGCAGAACCTTTAGGGCTAGCTCTGGAAACACCATATATTTT.

This chain links TRBV30 with TRBJ2-7; 15 bases are shared with TRBD2. This CDR3 spans 18 amino acids. Germline V CDR1 and CDR2: GTSNPN, SVGIG (reference sequence). V shed 2 bases and J 5 bases; nucleotides not matched to a gene: 13. The CDR3 region is CAWSLTRTSGGAGHEQYF. The CDR3 coding sequence is TGTGCCTGGAGTTTAACCCGGACTAGCGGGGGGGCCGGCCACGAGCAGTACTTC.